The sequence of this T cell receptor (beta chain) was determined in a study of identical twins. Study-wide findings and caveats: Reduced insertions were recorded for abundant cord blood beta clonotypes, with no such pattern in memory repertoires. Where beta out-of-frame sequences were concerned, excess twin sharing was weaker.

Per the germline V gene, CDR1 is MNHNY and CDR2 is SVGAGI (reference sequence). This CDR3 has 10 amino acids. V lost 6 bases and J lost 4, with 4 bases in between. The authors used template switching to add a universal primer site and gave cDNA unique molecular identifiers. MiXCR, applied by TCRdb to the 5' RACE reads, yields one record per CDR3 protein. The data contain roughly 690,000 distinct CDR3 sequences, roughly 6% of them singletons. This clonotype occurred many times. Its antigen is still unknown. This sequence was found in a man aged 18 to 35 in good health. The sequenced sample consisted of naive T cells sorted from blood. The chain couples TRBV6-6 to TRBJ2-7; no definite D call. The CDR3 protein is CASRGYEQYF. CDR3 nucleotide sequence: TGTGCCAGCAGGGGATACGAGCAGTACTTC.